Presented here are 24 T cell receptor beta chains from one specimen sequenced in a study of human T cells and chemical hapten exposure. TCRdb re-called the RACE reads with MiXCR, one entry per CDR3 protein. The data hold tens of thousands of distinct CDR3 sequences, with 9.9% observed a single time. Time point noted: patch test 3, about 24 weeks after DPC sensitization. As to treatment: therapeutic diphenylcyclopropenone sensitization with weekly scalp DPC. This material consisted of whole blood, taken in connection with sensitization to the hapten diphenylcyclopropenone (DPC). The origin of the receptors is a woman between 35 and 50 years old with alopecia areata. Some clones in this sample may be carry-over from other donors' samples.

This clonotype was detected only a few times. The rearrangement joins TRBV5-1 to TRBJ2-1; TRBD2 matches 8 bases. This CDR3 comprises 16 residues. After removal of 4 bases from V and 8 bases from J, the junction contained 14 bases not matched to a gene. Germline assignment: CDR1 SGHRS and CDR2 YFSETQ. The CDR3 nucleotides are TGCGCCAGCAGCATTTCTAGCGGGTTAGCCTGGGATGAGCAGTTCTTC. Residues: CASSISSGLAWDEQFF.

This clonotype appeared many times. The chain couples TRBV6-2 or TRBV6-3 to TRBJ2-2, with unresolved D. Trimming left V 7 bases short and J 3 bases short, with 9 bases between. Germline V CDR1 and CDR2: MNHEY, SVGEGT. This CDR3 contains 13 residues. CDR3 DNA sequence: TGTGCCAGCACCCCCCGAGACACCGGGGAGCTGTTTTTT. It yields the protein CASTPRDTGELFF.

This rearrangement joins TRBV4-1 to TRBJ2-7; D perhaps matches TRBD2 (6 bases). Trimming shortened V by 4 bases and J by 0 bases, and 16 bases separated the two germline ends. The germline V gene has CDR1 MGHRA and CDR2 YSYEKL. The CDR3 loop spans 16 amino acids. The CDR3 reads CASSRRVGGDSYEQYF. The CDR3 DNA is TGCGCCAGCAGCCGGAGGGTAGGCGGGGACTCCTACGAGCAGTACTTC.

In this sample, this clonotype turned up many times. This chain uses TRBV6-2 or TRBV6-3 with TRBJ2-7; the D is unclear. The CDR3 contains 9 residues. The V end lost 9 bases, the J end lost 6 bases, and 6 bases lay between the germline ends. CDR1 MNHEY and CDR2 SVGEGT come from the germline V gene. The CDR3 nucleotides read TGTGCCAGTGGTTTCGAGCAGTACTTC. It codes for CASGFEQYF.

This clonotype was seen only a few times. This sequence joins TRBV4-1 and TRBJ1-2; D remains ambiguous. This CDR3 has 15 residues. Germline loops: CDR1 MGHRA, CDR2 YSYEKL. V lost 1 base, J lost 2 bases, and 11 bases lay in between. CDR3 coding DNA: TGCGCCAGCAGCCAAGTTTTCTGGGCCAACTATGGCTACACCTTC. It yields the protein CASSQVFWANYGYTF.

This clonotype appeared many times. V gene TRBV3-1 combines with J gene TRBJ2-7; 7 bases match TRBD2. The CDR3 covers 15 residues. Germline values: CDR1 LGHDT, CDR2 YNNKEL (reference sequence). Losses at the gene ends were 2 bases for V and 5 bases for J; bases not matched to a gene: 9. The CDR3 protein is CASSQWTRALNEQYF. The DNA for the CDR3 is TGTGCCAGCAGCCAATGGACTAGGGCTCTCAACGAGCAGTACTTC.

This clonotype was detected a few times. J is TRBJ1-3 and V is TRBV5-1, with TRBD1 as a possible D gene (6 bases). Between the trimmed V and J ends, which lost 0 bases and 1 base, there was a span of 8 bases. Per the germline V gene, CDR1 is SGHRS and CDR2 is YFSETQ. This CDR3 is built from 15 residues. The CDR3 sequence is CASSLGQESGNTIYF. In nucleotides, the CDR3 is TGCGCCAGCAGCTTGGGACAGGAGTCTGGAAACACCATATATTTT.

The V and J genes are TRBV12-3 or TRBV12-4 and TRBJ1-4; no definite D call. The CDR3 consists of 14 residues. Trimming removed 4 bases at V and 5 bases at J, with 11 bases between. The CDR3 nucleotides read TGTGCCAGCAGTTCCCGAGGGCCAAATGAAAAACTGTTTTTT. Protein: CASSSRGPNEKLFF.

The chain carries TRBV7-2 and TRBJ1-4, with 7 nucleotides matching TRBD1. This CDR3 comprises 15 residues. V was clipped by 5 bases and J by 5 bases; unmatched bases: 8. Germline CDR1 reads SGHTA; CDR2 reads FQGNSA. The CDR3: CASSQRTGVNEKLFF. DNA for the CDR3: TGTGCCAGCAGCCAGAGGACAGGTGTCAATGAAAAACTGTTTTTT.

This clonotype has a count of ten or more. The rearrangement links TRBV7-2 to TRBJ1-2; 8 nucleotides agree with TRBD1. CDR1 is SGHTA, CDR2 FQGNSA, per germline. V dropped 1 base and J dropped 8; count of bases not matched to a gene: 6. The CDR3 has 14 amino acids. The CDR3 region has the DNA TGTGCCAGCAGCTTAGGGACAGGGTTGACAGGCTACACCTTC. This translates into CASSLGTGLTGYTF. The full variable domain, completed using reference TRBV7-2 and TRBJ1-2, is GAGVSQSPSNKVTEKGKDVELRCDPISGHTALYWYRQSLGQGLEFLIYFQGNSAPDKSGLPSDRFSAERTGGSVSTLTIQRTQQEDSAVYLCASSLGTGLTGYTFGSGTRLTVV.

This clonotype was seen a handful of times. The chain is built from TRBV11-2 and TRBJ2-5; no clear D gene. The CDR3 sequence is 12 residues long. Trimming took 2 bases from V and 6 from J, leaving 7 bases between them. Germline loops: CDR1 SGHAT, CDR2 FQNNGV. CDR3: CASSLSGQTQYF. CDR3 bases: TGTGCCAGCAGCTTATCCGGGCAGACCCAGTACTTC. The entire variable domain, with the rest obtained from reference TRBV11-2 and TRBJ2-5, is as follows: EAGVAQSPRYKIIEKRQSVAFWCNPISGHATLYWYQQILGQGPKLLIQFQNNGVVDDSQLPKDRFSAERLKGVDSTLKIQPAKLEDSAVYLCASSLSGQTQYFGPGTRLLVL.

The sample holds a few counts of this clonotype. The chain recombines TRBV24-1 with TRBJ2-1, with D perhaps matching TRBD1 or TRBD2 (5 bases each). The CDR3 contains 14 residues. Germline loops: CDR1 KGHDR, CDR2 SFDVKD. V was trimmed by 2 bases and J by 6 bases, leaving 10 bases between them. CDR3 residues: CATSDSAGSNEQFF. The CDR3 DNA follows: TGTGCCACCAGTGATTCAGCAGGGAGCAATGAGCAGTTCTTC.

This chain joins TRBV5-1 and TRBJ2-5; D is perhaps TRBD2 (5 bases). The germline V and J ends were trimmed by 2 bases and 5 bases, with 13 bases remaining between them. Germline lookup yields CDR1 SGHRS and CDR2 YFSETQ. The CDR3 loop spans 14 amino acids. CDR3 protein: CASSFLRAGETQYF. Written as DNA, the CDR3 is TGCGCCAGCAGCTTCCTAAGGGCGGGCGAGACCCAGTACTTC.

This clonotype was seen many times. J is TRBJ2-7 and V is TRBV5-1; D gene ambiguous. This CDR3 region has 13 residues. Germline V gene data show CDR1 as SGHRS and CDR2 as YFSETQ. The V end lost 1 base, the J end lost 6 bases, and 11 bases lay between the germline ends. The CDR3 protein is CASSLSGSSEQYF. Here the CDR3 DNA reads TGCGCCAGCAGCTTGTCCGGCAGTTCCGAGCAGTACTTC.

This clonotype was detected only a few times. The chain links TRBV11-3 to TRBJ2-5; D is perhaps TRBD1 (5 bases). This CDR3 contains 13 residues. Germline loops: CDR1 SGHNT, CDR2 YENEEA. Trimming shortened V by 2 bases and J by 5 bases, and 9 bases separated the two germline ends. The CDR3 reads CASSLRGAETQYF. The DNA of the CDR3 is TGTGCCAGCAGCTTAAGGGGCGCGGAGACCCAGTACTTC.

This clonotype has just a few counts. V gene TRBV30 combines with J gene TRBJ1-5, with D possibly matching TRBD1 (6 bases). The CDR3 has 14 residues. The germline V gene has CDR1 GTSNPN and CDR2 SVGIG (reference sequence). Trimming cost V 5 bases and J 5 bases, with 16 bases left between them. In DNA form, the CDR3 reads TGTGCCTGGGACCGGGACAACAGAGATCAGCCCCAGCATTTT. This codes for CAWDRDNRDQPQHF.

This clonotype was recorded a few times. The DNA for the CDR3 is TGTGCCAGTCAGGACCTATCCTACGAGCAGTACTTC. The encoded protein is CASQDLSYEQYF. This chain connects TRBV5-4 to TRBJ2-7, with D unclear. The germline V gene has CDR1 SGHNT and CDR2 YYREEE (reference sequence). Trimming pared 8 bases from V and 1 base from J, leaving 10 bases between. CDR3 length: 12 residues.

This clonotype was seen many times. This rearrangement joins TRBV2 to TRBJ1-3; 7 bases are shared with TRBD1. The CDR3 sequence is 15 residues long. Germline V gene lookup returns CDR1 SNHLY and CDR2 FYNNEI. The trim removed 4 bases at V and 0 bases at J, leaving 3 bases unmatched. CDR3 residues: CASSGGQSSGNTIYF. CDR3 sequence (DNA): TGTGCCAGCAGTGGGGGACAGTCCTCTGGAAACACCATATATTTT.

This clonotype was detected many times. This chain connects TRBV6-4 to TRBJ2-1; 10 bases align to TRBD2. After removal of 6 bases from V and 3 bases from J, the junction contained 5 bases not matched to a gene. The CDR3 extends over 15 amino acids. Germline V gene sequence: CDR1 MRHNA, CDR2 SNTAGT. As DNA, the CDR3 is TGTGCCAGCAGCCCAGCGGGGGGGGACTACAATGAGCAGTTCTTC. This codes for CASSPAGGDYNEQFF.

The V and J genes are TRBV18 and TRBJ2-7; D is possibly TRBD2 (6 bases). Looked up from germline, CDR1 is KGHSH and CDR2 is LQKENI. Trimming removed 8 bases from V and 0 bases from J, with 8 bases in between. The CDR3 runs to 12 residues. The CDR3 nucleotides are TGTGCCAGCAGGACTAACTCCTACGAGCAGTACTTC. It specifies CASRTNSYEQYF.

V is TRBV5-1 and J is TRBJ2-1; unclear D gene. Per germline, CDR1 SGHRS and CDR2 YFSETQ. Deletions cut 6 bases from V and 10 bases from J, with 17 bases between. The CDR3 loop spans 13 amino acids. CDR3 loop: CASTPSGPIEQFF. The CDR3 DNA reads TGCGCCAGCACCCCATCTGGGCCCATCGAGCAGTTCTTC.

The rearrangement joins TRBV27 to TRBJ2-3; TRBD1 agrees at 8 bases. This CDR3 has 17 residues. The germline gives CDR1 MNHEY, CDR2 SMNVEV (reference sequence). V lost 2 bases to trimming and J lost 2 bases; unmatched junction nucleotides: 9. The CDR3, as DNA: TGTGCCAGCAGTTTACGGTCGACAGGGGCTTACACAGATACGCAGTATTTT. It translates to CASSLRSTGAYTDTQYF.

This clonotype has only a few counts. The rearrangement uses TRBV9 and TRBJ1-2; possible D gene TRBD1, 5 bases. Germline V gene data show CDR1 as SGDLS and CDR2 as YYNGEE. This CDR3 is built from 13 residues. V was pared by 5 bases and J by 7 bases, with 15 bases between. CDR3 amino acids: CASRGGEGSGYTF. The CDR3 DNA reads TGTGCCAGCAGGGGAGGGGAAGGATCTGGCTACACCTTC.

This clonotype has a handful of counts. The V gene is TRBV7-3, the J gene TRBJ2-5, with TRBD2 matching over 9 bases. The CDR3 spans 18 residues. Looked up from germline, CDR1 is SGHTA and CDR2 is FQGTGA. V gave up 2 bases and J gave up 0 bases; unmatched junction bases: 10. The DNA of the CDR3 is TGTGCCAGCAGCTTAGGTTCAGCGGGGGGACTCAACCAAGAGACCCAGTACTTC. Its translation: CASSLGSAGGLNQETQYF. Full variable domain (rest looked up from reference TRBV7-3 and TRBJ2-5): GAGVSQTPSNKVTEKGKYVELRCDPISGHTALYWYRQSLGQGPEFLIYFQGTGAADDSGLPNDRFFAVRPEGSVSTLKIQRTERGDSAVYLCASSLGSAGGLNQETQYFGPGTRLLVL.